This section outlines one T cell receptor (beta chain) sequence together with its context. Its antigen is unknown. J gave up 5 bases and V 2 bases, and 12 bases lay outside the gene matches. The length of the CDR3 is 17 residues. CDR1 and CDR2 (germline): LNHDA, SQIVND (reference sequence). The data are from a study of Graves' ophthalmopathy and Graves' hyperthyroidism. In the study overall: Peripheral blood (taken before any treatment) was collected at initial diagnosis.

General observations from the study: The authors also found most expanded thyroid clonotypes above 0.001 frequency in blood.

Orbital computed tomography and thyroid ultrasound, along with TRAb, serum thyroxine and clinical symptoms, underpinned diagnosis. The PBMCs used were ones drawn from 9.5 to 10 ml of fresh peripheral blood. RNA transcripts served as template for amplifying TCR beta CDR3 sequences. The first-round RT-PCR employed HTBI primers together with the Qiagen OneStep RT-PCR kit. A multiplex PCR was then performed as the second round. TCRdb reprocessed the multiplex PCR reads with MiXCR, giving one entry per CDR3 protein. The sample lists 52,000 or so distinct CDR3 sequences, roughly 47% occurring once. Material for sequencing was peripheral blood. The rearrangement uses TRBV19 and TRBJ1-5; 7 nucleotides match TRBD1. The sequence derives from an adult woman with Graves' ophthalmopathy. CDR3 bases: TGTGCCAGTAGTATACCAGACAGGGTTCGGGTGGATCAGCCCCAGCATTTT. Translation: CASSIPDRVRVDQPQHF.